The sequence of this T cell receptor beta chain was determined in a study of Graves' ophthalmopathy and Graves' hyperthyroidism. V was shortened by 11 bases and J by 3 bases, with 15 bases between the two germline ends. This CDR3 is built from 14 residues. Germline V lookup: CDR1 KGHDR, CDR2 SFDVKD. On this clonotype itself: Antigen: not known.

Researchers took RNA transcripts and amplified TCR beta CDR3 regions from them. An initial RT-PCR round employing HTBI primers preceded a second-round multiplex PCR. MiXCR, applied by TCRdb to the multiplex PCR reads, yields one record per CDR3 protein. The sample holds fewer than 600,000 distinct CDR3 sequences, approximately 15% seen once. Notes on the study in general: Blood contained most expanded thyroid clonotypes exceeding 0.001 frequency. In predicting ophthalmopathy progression, the model reached approximately 71% sensitivity and roughly 74% specificity.

The sequenced sample was blood. The sequence was obtained from a woman aged 25-40 years with Graves' ophthalmopathy. This chain links TRBV24-1 with TRBJ2-2, with D perhaps matching TRBD2 (6 bases). CDR3 DNA sequence: TGTGCCATTCAAGGGCCGGGGGACACCGGGGAGCTGTTTTTT. It specifies CAIQGPGDTGELFF.